Following are 2 T cell receptor beta chains from one sample sequenced in a study of blood T cell repertoires in COVID-19. This table comes from immunoSEQ multiplex PCR, and its TCRdb copy is limited to in-frame clones, with some not included. Of roughly 440,000 clones listed, 88% were seen once; the top ten hold 10% to 15%. The sample taken for sequencing was peripheral blood. These receptors all stem from a woman between 50 and 59 years old with COVID-19, enrolled during active disease.

The chain recombines TRBV27 with TRBJ2-7, with a possible D match to TRBD1 (6 bases). The CDR3 has 13 residues. Trimming left V 5 bases short and J 9 bases short, with 17 bases between. Per the germline V gene, CDR1 is MNHEY and CDR2 is SMNVEV (reference sequence). CDR3 region: CASSQSITGRQYF. DNA for the CDR3: TGTGCCAGCAGTCAATCCATAACAGGGCGGCAGTACTTC.

The gene calls are TRBV5-1 and TRBJ2-6, with a tentative D call TRBD1 (6 bases). This CDR3 comprises 16 residues. Trimming pared 4 bases from V and 2 bases from J, leaving 13 bases between. Germline V gives CDR1 SGHRS, CDR2 YFSETQ. The DNA for the CDR3 is TGCGCCAGCAGCCGCGAGGGACAAACTGGGGCCAACGTCCTGACTTTC. Translating gives CASSREGQTGANVLTF.